This passage covers 32 T cell receptor beta chains from one sample sequenced in a study of blood T cell repertoires in COVID-19. The method was immunoSEQ multiplex PCR; TCRdb's version includes in-frame clones alone and lacks a portion of them. In the table there are 150,000 to 200,000 clones, roughly 80% of which are singletons. Sequencing was performed on peripheral blood. These receptors were obtained from a woman in her forties with acute or convalescent COVID-19.

The chain links TRBV19 to TRBJ2-7, with 7 nucleotides matching TRBD2. Trimming removed 3 bases from V and 6 bases from J; junction bases left unmatched: 8. The length of the CDR3 is 14 residues. The germline V gene has CDR1 LNHDA and CDR2 SQIVND (reference sequence). The CDR3 sequence: CASSMTRERGEQYF. The CDR3 nucleotides read TGTGCCAGTAGTATGACCCGGGAGCGGGGCGAGCAGTACTTC.

This clone was observed a single time. The chain employs TRBV10-3 and TRBJ2-7; possible D gene TRBD1, 5 bases. V was clipped by 0 bases and J by 6 bases, with 12 bases between them. The CDR3 length is 14 residues. CDR1 is ENHRY and CDR2 is SYGVKD in the germline V gene. The CDR3 DNA reads TGTGCCATCAGTGAGTCGTTTCAGGGAAGCGAGCAGTACTTC. Protein product: CAISESFQGSEQYF.

The chain uses TRBV21-1 and TRBJ1-1. TRBV21-1 is flagged as a pseudogene. There are 14 residues in the CDR3. CDR3 coding DNA: TGTGCCAGCAGCAAAGGGGGGGAGAACACTGAAGCTTTCTTT. It is translated as CASSKGGENTEAFF.

This clone showed up just once. The chain recombines TRBV28 with TRBJ1-4; D gene unclear. The CDR3 length is 16 residues. Trimming removed 6 bases from V and 0 bases from J, with 14 bases in between. Germline assignment: CDR1 MDHEN and CDR2 SYDVKM. This CDR3 is CASSIHRAATNEKLFF. The CDR3 DNA is TGTGCCAGCAGCATCCACAGAGCTGCAACTAATGAAAAACTGTTTTTT.

V gene TRBV27 combines with J gene TRBJ1-2; no clear D gene. Germline V gives CDR1 MNHEY, CDR2 SMNVEV (reference sequence). The CDR3 loop spans 13 amino acids. The V gene lost 6 bases and the J gene lost 7 bases, with 15 bases spanning the gap. CDR3 coding DNA: TGTGCCAGCAGCGCAACAAATACGGGTGGCTACACCTTC. It yields the protein CASSATNTGGYTF.

In this sample, this clone turned up a few times. The chain combines TRBV7-9 with TRBJ1-2, with D unresolved. The CDR3 runs 13 residues. The V gene lost 1 base and the J gene lost 3 bases, with 6 bases spanning the gap. Germline V gene data show CDR1 as SEHNR and CDR2 as FQNEAQ (reference sequence). This CDR3 reads CASSLEADYGYTF. CDR3 DNA sequence: TGTGCCAGCAGCTTAGAGGCGGACTATGGCTACACCTTC.

This chain links TRBV27 with TRBJ1-5, with 8 bases that match TRBD1. The V segment lost 5 bases and the J segment 4 bases; nucleotides outside the gene matches: 10. The CDR3 runs to 16 residues. CDR1 is MNHEY, CDR2 SMNVEV, per germline (reference sequence). The CDR3 loop reads CASSQGTTGGNQPQHF. CDR3 bases: TGTGCCAGCAGTCAAGGAACCACAGGGGGTAATCAGCCCCAGCATTTT.

The chain is built from TRBV19 and TRBJ2-7; 10 nucleotides line up with TRBD2. Germline loops: CDR1 LNHDA, CDR2 SQIVND (reference sequence). The CDR3 loop spans 14 amino acids. V shed 7 bases, J shed 3 bases, and the junction held 6 bases outside the gene matches. DNA of the CDR3: TGTGCCAGTAATAAAGGACTAGCGGACTACGAGCAGTACTTC. Translating it yields CASNKGLADYEQYF.

The V and J genes are TRBV6-4 and TRBJ1-5, with a tentative D call TRBD1 (5 bases). There are 13 residues in the CDR3. The germline CDR1 and CDR2 sequences are MRHNA and SNTAGT. Trimming removed 5 bases at V and 4 bases at J, with 9 bases between. CDR3 sequence reads: CASSPDSNQPQHF. For the CDR3, the DNA is TGTGCCAGCAGTCCTGACAGTAATCAGCCCCAGCATTTT.

Comments on this clone: A much larger clone sits a single nucleotide away, making a read error possible. The chain recombines TRBV7-2 with TRBJ1-1, with D possibly matching TRBD1 (6 bases). This CDR3 has 13 amino acids. Germline CDR1 and CDR2: SGHTA and FQGNSA. Between the trimmed V and J ends, which lost 5 bases and 4 bases, there was a span of 11 bases. The CDR3 sequence is CASSKQGSTEAFF. The DNA of the CDR3 is TGTGCCAGCAGCAAACAGGGTAGCACTGAAGCTTTCTTT.

V is TRBV28 and J is TRBJ2-5, with TRBD1 as a possible D gene (6 bases). Germline CDR1 is MDHEN and CDR2 is SYDVKM. V was trimmed by 5 bases and J by 1 base, leaving 11 bases between them. CDR3 length equals 14 residues. The CDR3 loop is CASSGGVVQETQYF. The CDR3 DNA sequence: TGTGCCAGCAGTGGGGGCGTAGTCCAAGAGACCCAGTACTTC. The whole variable domain, remainder taken from reference TRBV28 and TRBJ2-5, is DVKVTQSSRYLVKRTGEKVFLECVQDMDHENMFWYRQDPGLGLRLIYFSYDVKMKEKGDIPEGYSVSREKKERFSLILESASTNQTSMYLCASSGGVVQETQYFGPGTRLLVL.

The V and J genes are TRBV7-8 and TRBJ2-5, with 8 bases identical to TRBD1. This CDR3 contains 14 residues. Trimming removed 5 bases from V and 5 bases from J; junction bases left unmatched: 7. CDR1 is SGHVS and CDR2 is FQNEAQ in the germline V gene. The CDR3 is CASSGRGLGETQYF. CDR3 nucleotide sequence: TGTGCCAGCAGCGGCAGGGGGCTTGGCGAGACCCAGTACTTC.

J is TRBJ1-1 and V is TRBV28; possible D gene TRBD1, 5 bases. The CDR3 totals 15 residues. Germline loops: CDR1 MDHEN, CDR2 SYDVKM. The germline V and J ends were trimmed by 3 bases and 2 bases, with 13 bases remaining between them. CDR3 loop: CASSFRGGGNTEAFF. The CDR3 DNA reads as TGTGCCAGCAGTTTCCGCGGGGGTGGCAACACTGAAGCTTTCTTT.

V is TRBV27 and J is TRBJ1-2, with a possible D match to TRBD1 (5 bases). The CDR3 length is 13 residues. Germline V gives CDR1 MNHEY, CDR2 SMNVEV (reference sequence). The germline V and J ends were trimmed by 4 bases and 4 bases, with 10 bases remaining between them. CDR3 DNA sequence: TGTGCCAGCAGTTACGGGGGAAGCTATGGCTACACCTTC. Its translation: CASSYGGSYGYTF.

The chain recombines TRBV5-6 with TRBJ1-1; D not resolved. Germline V gene sequence: CDR1 SGHDT, CDR2 YYEEEE. The CDR3 is made up of 17 amino acids. With 1 base removed from V and 1 base from J, the gap between germline ends came to 17 bases. The CDR3 is CASSLPGNRRRNTEAFF. The CDR3 DNA follows: TGTGCCAGCAGCTTGCCGGGGAATAGGCGTAGGAACACTGAAGCTTTCTTT. Drawing the rest from reference TRBV5-6 and TRBJ1-1, the complete variable domain is DAGVTQSPTHLIKTRGQQVTLRCSPKSGHDTVSWYQQALGQGPQFIFQYYEEEERQRGNFPDRFSGHQFPNYSSELNVNALLLGDSALYLCASSLPGNRRRNTEAFFGQGTRLTVV.

The J gene is TRBJ2-2, the V gene TRBV28; 8 bases are a match to TRBD1. Trimming at V came to 3 bases and at J to 6 bases, leaving 6 bases not matched to a gene. The CDR3 extends over 15 amino acids. Germline assignment: CDR1 MDHEN and CDR2 SYDVKM. For the CDR3, the DNA is TGTGCCAGCAGTTTGGAGGACAGGGTGTCCGGGGAGCTGTTTTTT. Its translation is CASSLEDRVSGELFF.

As DNA, the CDR3 is TGTGCCAGCAGTCGGGGACTAGCGGGAGGGCGTGGCACCGGGGAGCTGTTTTTT. Encoded protein: CASSRGLAGGRGTGELFF. J is TRBJ2-2 and V is TRBV6-6, with 16 bases identical to TRBD2. The CDR3 extends over 18 amino acids. Germline values: CDR1 MNHNY, CDR2 SVGAGI (reference sequence). J lost 4 bases, V lost 5 bases, and 7 bases had no gene match.

V and J are TRBV9 and TRBJ1-6; D remains ambiguous. CDR3 length equals 15 residues. V lost 2 bases and J 6 bases, leaving 12 bases between the germline ends. Germline V gene data show CDR1 as SGDLS and CDR2 as YYNGEE. The CDR3: CASSVGTTINSPLHF. The DNA for the CDR3 is TGTGCCAGCAGCGTTGGTACTACAATTAATTCACCCCTCCACTTT.

Concerning this clone itself: A read error may account for a junction end that differs from germline. The rearrangement uses TRBV9 and TRBJ2-1; 9 positions agree with TRBD2. The CDR3 has 15 residues. The germline CDR1 and CDR2 sequences are SGDLS and YYNGEE. The CDR3, as DNA: TGTGCCAGCAGCGCGACCGGGACTAGCTACGATGAGCAGTTCTTC. Its translation is CASSATGTSYDEQFF.

The DNA of the CDR3 is TGTGCCAGCCTCAGACTAGCGGGAGGGGGGGACAATGAGCAGTTCTTC. It translates to CASLRLAGGGDNEQFF. The genes are TRBV7-9 and TRBJ2-1; 14 bases fit TRBD2. CDR1 and CDR2 (germline): SEHNR, FQNEAQ (reference sequence). V trimming: 8 bases; J trimming: 5 bases; junction bases outside the gene matches: 8. This CDR3 is built from 16 residues.

The CDR3 here is CASSPGQSWETQYF. The CDR3 region has the DNA TGCGCCAGCAGCCCGGGACAGTCCTGGGAGACCCAGTACTTC. The chain combines TRBV5-1 with TRBJ2-5, with 7 bases that match TRBD1. The CDR3 is 14 residues long. From germline, CDR1 is SGHRS and CDR2 YFSETQ. The J segment lost 5 bases and the V segment lost 4 bases, leaving 8 bases of the junction unmatched.

The genes are TRBV19 and TRBJ1-5; D gene ambiguous. Trimming left V 7 bases short and J 3 bases short, with 22 bases between. The CDR3 runs to 17 residues. CDR1 and CDR2 from the germline V gene are LNHDA and SQIVND (reference sequence). For the CDR3, the DNA is TGTGCCAGTAATTCCGGATGGGCCAGGAACTCCAATCAGCCCCAGCATTTT. Translating it yields CASNSGWARNSNQPQHF.

The chain has TRBV10-3 and TRBJ2-5; D is ambiguous. This CDR3 region has 15 residues. Trimming cost V 3 bases and J 0 bases, with 11 bases left between them. Germline assignment: CDR1 ENHRY and CDR2 SYGVKD. CDR3 sequence reads: CAISDPYGYQETQYF. The DNA of the CDR3 is TGTGCCATCAGTGACCCTTACGGGTACCAAGAGACCCAGTACTTC.

The chain links TRBV6-5 to TRBJ2-1, with D perhaps TRBD2 (6 bases). Per germline, CDR1 MNHEY and CDR2 SVGAGI. The CDR3 spans 14 residues. Trimming left V 6 bases short and J 5 bases short, with 14 bases between. The CDR3 loop is CASSVRDSHNEQFF. For the CDR3, the DNA is TGTGCCAGCAGCGTCCGGGACTCGCACAATGAGCAGTTCTTC.

This rearrangement joins TRBV5-1 to TRBJ2-3, with D possibly TRBD1 on 6 matching bases. This CDR3 contains 14 residues. Germline V gene sequence: CDR1 SGHRS, CDR2 YFSETQ. The ends were cut back, 3 bases at V and 0 bases at J, with 8 bases in the middle. CDR3: CASSWTASTDTQYF. DNA for the CDR3: TGCGCCAGCAGCTGGACAGCTAGCACAGATACGCAGTATTTT.

The V gene is TRBV27, the J gene TRBJ1-1; D is unresolved. The CDR3 runs 15 residues. Germline V gives CDR1 MNHEY, CDR2 SMNVEV (reference sequence). Trimming stripped 0 bases from V and 9 bases from J, with 17 bases between. Here the CDR3 reads CASSLSGLPDLQAFF. The DNA of the CDR3 is TGTGCCAGCAGTTTATCAGGACTTCCAGACCTACAAGCTTTCTTT.

The V and J genes are TRBV7-3 and TRBJ2-1, with 10 bases fitting TRBD1. Germline assignment: CDR1 SGHTA and CDR2 FQGTGA. Losses at the gene ends were 4 bases for V and 9 bases for J; bases not matched to a gene: 6. CDR3 size: 14 residues. The CDR3 DNA sequence: TGTGCCAGCAGCTCATGGGACAGGGGCGGTGAGCAGTTCTTC. Translating it yields CASSSWDRGGEQFF.

This clone appeared a few times. The chain uses TRBV7-7 and TRBJ2-2; D gene unclear. V was clipped by 5 bases and J by 6 bases, with 7 bases between them. CDR3 length: 12 amino acids. The V gene's germline CDR1 is SSHAT and CDR2 FNYEAQ (reference sequence). Written as DNA, the CDR3 is TGTGCCAGCAGCCCCCCGTCCGGGGAGCTGTTTTTT. Amino acid sequence: CASSPPSGELFF.

The V gene is TRBV5-1, the J gene TRBJ1-2; no definite D call. From germline, CDR1 is SGHRS and CDR2 YFSETQ. The V end lost 4 bases, the J end lost 3 bases, and 19 bases lay between the germline ends. This CDR3 spans 16 amino acids. CDR3 sequence (DNA): TGCGCCAGCAGCCATACGGGAGCCCCACTTGACTATGGCTACACCTTC. This sequence encodes CASSHTGAPLDYGYTF.

The V call is TRBV6-2 or TRBV6-3, the J call TRBJ1-2, with TRBD1 identical over 7 bases. With V trimmed by 5 bases and J by 8 bases, 14 bases remained unmatched. Germline V lookup: CDR1 MNHEY, CDR2 SVGEGT. The CDR3 totals 15 residues. The CDR3 sequence is CASSQNSGTVVGYTF. The CDR3 DNA reads TGTGCCAGCAGTCAGAACTCCGGGACAGTCGTGGGCTACACCTTC.

This chain joins TRBV27 and TRBJ1-5; perhaps TRBD1 as D (5 bases). The CDR3 consists of 13 residues. Per the germline V gene, CDR1 is MNHEY and CDR2 is SMNVEV (reference sequence). The germline V and J ends were trimmed by 6 bases and 12 bases, with 18 bases remaining between them. This CDR3 reads CASSLAGVGDQHF. CDR3 coding DNA: TGTGCCAGCAGCCTTGCGGGAGTGGGGGACCAGCATTTT.

The rearrangement links TRBV10-1 to TRBJ2-2; 8 positions match TRBD1. CDR3 length equals 15 residues. J was trimmed by 2 bases and V by 4 bases; bases with no gene match: 3. Germline CDR1 WNHNN, CDR2 SYGVQD (reference sequence). This CDR3 reads CASSGTGRNTGELFF. CDR3 DNA sequence: TGCGCCAGCAGTGGGACAGGGAGAAACACCGGGGAGCTGTTTTTT.